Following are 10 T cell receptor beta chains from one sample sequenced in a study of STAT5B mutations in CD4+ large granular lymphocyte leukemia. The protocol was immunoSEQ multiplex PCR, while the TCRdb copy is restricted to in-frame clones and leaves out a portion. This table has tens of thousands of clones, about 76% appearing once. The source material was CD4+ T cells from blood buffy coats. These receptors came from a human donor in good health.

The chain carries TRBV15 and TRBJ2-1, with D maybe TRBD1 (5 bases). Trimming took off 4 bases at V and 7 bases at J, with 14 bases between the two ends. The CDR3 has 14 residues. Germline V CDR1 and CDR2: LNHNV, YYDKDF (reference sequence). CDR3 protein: CATSKDISYNEQFF. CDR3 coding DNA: TGTGCCACCAGCAAGGACATAAGTTATAATGAGCAGTTCTTC.

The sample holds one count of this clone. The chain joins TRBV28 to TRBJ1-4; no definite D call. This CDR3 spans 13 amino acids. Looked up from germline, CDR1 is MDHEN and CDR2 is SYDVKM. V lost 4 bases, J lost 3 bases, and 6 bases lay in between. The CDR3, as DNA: TGTGCCAGCAGTTCATTCGCTAATGAAAAACTGTTTTTT. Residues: CASSSFANEKLFF.

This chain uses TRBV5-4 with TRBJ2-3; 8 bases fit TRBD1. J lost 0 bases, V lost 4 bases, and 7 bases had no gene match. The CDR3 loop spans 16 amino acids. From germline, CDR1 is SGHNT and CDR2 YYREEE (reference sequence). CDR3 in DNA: TGTGCCAGCAGCGGAGGGACAGGCCCTAGCACAGATACGCAGTATTTT. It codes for CASSGGTGPSTDTQYF.

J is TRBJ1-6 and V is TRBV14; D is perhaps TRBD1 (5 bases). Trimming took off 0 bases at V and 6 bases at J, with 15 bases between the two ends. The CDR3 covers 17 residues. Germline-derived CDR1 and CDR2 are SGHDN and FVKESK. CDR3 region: CASSQDLGGWGNSPLHF. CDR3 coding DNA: TGTGCCAGCAGCCAAGACCTGGGGGGTTGGGGTAATTCACCCCTCCACTTT.

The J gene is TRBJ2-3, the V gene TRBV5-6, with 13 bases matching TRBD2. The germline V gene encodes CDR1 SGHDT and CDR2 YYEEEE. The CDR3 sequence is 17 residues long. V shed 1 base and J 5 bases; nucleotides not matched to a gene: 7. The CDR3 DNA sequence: TGTGCCAGCAGCTTGTTTCGAGGACTAGCGGGAGTAGATACGCAGTATTTT. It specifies CASSLFRGLAGVDTQYF.

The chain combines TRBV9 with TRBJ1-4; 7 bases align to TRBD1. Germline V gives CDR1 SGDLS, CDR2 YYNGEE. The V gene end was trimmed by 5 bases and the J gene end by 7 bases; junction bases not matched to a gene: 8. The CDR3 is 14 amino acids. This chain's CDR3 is CASSYTGESEKLFF. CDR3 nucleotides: TGTGCCAGCAGTTATACAGGGGAAAGTGAAAAACTGTTTTTT.

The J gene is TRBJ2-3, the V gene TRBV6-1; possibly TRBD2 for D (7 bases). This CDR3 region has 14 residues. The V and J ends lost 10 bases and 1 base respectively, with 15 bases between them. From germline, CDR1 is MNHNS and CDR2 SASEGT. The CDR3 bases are TGTGCCACCGAGAGGGGGGGTGGCACAGATACGCAGTATTTT. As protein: CATERGGGTDTQYF.

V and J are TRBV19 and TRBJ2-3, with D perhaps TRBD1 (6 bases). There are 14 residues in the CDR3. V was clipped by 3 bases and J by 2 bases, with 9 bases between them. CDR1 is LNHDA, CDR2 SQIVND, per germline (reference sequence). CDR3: CASSIRTVTDTQYF. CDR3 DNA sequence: TGTGCCAGTAGTATCAGGACAGTCACAGATACGCAGTATTTT. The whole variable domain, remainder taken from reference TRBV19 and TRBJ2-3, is DGGITQSPKYLFRKEGQNVTLSCEQNLNHDAMYWYRQDPGQGLRLIYYSQIVNDFQKGDIAEGYSVSREKKESFPLTVTSAQKNPTAFYLCASSIRTVTDTQYFGPGTRLTVL.

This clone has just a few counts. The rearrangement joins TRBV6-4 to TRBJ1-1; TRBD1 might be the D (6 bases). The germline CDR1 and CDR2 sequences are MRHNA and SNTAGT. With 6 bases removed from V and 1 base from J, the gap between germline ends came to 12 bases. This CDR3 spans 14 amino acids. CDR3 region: CASSAGQQNTEAFF. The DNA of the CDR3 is TGTGCCAGCAGCGCTGGACAGCAGAACACTGAAGCTTTCTTT.

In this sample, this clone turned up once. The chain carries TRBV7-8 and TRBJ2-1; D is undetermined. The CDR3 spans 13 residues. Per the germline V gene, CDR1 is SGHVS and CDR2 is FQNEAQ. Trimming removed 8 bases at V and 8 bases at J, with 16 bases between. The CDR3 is CASGQTVQDEQFF. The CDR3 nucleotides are TGTGCCAGCGGGCAGACTGTACAAGATGAGCAGTTCTTC.